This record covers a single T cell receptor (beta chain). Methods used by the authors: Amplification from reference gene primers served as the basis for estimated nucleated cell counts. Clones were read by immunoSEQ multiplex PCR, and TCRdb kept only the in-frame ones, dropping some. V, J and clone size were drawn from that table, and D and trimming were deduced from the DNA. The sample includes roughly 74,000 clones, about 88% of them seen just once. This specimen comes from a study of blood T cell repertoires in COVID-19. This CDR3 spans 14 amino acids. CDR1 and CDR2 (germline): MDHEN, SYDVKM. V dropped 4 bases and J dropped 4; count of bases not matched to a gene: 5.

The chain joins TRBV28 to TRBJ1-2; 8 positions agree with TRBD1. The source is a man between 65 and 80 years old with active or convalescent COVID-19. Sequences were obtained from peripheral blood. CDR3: CASSSPGGSYGYTF. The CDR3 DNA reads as TGTGCCAGCAGTTCACCAGGGGGCTCCTATGGCTACACCTTC.